This T cell receptor (beta chain) was captured in a study of OX40 agonist ivuxolimab in advanced cancers. As for the study in general: Patients were treated with ivuxolimab, an agonistic anti-OX40 (CD134) antibody. Study outcomes and limitations: Several nonresponders also turned out to have low normalized T-cell clonal expansion. The mean number of expanded clones was higher in CD8+ T cells than in CD4+.

This clone showed up just once. What it binds is not known. Using immunoSEQ multiplex PCR, the repertoire was profiled, and TCRdb retains in-frame clones only, with some absent. Seen here are 45,000 to 65,000 clones, 70% to 90% observed once, and the top ten hold around 10%. Individuals having autoimmune disease history or systemic immunosuppression were not enrolled. The sample was CD4+ or CD8+ T cells sorted from blood, taken in a trial of the OX40 agonist ivuxolimab. This clonotype was obtained from an adult with an advanced solid tumor such as melanoma, head and neck, liver or kidney cancer.

CDR3 in DNA: TGTGCCAGCAGTTACTCGGAGCTAGCGGGGAATGAGCAGTTCTTC. The encoded protein is CASSYSELAGNEQFF. The rearrangement joins TRBV6-5 to TRBJ2-1; 9 nucleotides agree with TRBD2. The V segment lost 0 bases and the J segment 7 bases; nucleotides outside the gene matches: 4. The germline V gene has CDR1 MNHEY and CDR2 SVGAGI. The CDR3 has 15 residues.